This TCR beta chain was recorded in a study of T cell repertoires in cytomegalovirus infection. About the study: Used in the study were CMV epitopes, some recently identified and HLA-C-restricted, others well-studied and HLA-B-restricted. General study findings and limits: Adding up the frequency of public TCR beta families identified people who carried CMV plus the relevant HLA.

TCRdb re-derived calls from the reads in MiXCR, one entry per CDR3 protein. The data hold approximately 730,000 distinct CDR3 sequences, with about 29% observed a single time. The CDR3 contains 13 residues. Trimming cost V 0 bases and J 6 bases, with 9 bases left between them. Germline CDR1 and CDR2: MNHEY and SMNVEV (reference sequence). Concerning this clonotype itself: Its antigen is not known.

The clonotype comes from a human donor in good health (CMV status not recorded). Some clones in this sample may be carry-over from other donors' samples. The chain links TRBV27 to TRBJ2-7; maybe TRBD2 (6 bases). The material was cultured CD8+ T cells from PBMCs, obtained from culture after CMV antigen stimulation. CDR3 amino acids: CASSLSREAEQYF. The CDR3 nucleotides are TGTGCCAGCAGTTTATCGCGGGAAGCCGAGCAGTACTTC.